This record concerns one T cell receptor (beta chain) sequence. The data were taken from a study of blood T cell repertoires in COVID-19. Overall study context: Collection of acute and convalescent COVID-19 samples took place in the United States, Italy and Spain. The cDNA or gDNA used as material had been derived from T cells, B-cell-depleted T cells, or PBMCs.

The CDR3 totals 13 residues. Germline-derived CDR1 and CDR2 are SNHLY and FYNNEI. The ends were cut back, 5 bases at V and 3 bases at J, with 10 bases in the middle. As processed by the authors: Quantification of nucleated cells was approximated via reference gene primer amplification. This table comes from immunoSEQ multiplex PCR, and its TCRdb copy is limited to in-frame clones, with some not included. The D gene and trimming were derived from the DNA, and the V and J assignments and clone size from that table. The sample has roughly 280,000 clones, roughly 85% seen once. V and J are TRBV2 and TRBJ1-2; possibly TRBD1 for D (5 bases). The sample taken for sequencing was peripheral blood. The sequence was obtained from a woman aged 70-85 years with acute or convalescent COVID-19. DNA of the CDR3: TGTGCCAGCAGTCCTGACAGAGACTATGGCTACACCTTC. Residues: CASSPDRDYGYTF.